This T cell receptor (beta chain) was obtained from a study of CD8 T cells in ankylosing spondylitis (dated by TCRdb to the late 2010s). Regarding the complete study: The study profiled T cell receptor beta repertoires in healthy donors and ankylosing spondylitis patients to find disease-linked TCR variants. The full study cohort was made up of about 25 ankylosing spondylitis patients and roughly 98 healthy donors. Samples of peripheral blood were taken, and for ankylosing spondylitis patients, synovial fluid was collected as well.

There are 16 amino acids in the CDR3, from cysteine to phenylalanine inclusive. The kept DNA is CDR3 alone, 48 bases in frame from the first base. The germline V gene specifies SGHNT as CDR1 and YENEEA as CDR2. V is pruned by 1 base and J by 4 bases, leaving 7 bases of the junction without a gene match. What the study reported, not specific to this receptor: In peripheral blood, the disease-linked clones were found at relatively low frequencies and had a CD8+ phenotype. According to the report, matched synovial fluid samples from ankylosing spondylitis patients were significantly enriched for the disease-linked clones. Some motif variants were previously reported in synovial fluid and blood of reactive arthritis patients, suggesting common disease-initiation mechanisms. A TCR beta motif made up of several highly homologous amino acid variants appeared to be characteristic of blood from ankylosing spondylitis patients.

Reads for this sample came from an Illumina HiSeq 2500. Quantitative 5'-RACE with molecular barcodes was the method used to prepare the TCR beta libraries. As for how the authors treated the data: A new computational method, built on a probabilistic model of VDJ rearrangement, was used to identify disease-linked TCR variants. TCRdb's own reprocessing of the public reads used fastp at Q25 and MiXCR and kept productive beta chains. Rows are combined by CDR3 protein, so each entry shows the most common genes and DNA. These V and J calls are TCRdb output, not the study's own analysis. The sample records a few hundred thousand distinct CDR3 sequences, 20% to 25% of which are singletons. The top ten clones comprise 16% of the sample. This clonotype was detected only a few times. The specificity of this receptor is unknown. No quality values exist for individual bases; no much larger clone is one base distant.

The receptor was derived from a male donor with ankylosing spondylitis. The chain is made from TRBV11-3 and TRBJ2-1; TRBD1 agrees with 7 junctional bases. The sequenced material came from blood, either unsorted or a sorted T cell fraction (not recorded which). The CDR3 reads as follows: CASSLAGTANYNEQFF. DNA sequence: TGTGCCAGCAGCTTAGCCGGGACAGCTAATTACAATGAGCAGTTCTTC.